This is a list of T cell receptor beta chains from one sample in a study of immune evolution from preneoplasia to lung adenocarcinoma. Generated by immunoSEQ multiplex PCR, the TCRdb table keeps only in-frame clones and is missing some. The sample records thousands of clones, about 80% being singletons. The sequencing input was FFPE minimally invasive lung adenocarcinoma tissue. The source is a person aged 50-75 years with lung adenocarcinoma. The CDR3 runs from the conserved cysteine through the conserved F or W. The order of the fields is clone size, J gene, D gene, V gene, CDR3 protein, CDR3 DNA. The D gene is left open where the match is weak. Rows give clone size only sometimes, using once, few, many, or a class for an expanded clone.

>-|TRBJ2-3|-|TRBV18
CASSPRYGGTDTQYF
TGTGCCAGCTCACCACGCTACGGTGGCACAGATACGCAGTATTTT
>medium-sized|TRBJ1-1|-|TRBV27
CASARTNSLTAEAFF
TGTGCCAGCGCTCGGACGAATAGCCTAACAGCGGAAGCTTTCTTT
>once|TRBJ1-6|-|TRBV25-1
CASRLTDTVNSPLHF
TGTGCCAGCAGATTAACAGACACCGTAAATTCACCCCTCCACTTT
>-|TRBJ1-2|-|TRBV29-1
CSVPIPGTNYGYTF
TGCAGCGTCCCCATCCCGGGGACTAACTATGGCTACACCTTC
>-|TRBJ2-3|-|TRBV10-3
CAISEMWLARLTDTQYF
TGTGCCATCAGTGAGATGTGGCTAGCGAGACTCACAGATACGCAGTATTTT
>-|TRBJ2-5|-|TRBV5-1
CASTSMPSGMVGETQYF
TGCGCCAGCACCTCCATGCCATCAGGGATGGTTGGAGAGACCCAGTACTTC
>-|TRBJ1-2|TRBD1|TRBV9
CASSPSVQGANYGYTF
TGTGCCAGCAGCCCGTCGGTACAGGGGGCGAACTATGGCTACACCTTC
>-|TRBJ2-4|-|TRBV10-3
CAISEENIQYF
TGTGCCATCAGTGAAGAAAACATTCAGTACTTC
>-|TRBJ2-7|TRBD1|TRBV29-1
CSGGTGTGGEQYF
TGCAGCGGAGGGACCGGGACAGGGGGCGAGCAGTACTTC
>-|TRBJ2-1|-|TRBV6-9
CASRWDGNNEQFF
TGTGCCAGCCGTTGGGACGGGAACAATGAGCAGTTCTTC
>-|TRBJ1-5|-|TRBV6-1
CASSELSLPNQPQHF
TGTGCCAGCAGTGAGTTAAGTCTCCCAAATCAGCCCCAGCATTTT
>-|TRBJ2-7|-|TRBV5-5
CASSLETVGPQYF
TGTGCCAGCAGCCTCGAAACCGTGGGTCCTCAGTACTTC
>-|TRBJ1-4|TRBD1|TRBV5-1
CASSSQGATATNEKLFF
TGCGCCAGCAGTTCCCAGGGGGCAACTGCAACTAATGAAAAACTGTTTTTT
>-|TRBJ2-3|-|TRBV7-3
CASSLMGSTDTQYF
TGTGCCAGCAGCTTAATGGGGTCCACAGATACGCAGTATTTT
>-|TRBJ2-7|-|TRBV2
CASSDRGFYYEQYF
TGTGCCAGCAGTGACCGGGGATTTTACTACGAGCAGTACTTC
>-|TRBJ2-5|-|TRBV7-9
CASNVGTQQETQYF
TGTGCCAGCAACGTCGGGACACAACAAGAGACCCAGTACTTC
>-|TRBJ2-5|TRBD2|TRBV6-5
CASSYSTSGAEETQYF
TGTGCCAGCAGTTACTCGACAAGCGGGGCGGAAGAGACCCAGTACTTC
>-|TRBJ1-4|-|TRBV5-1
CASSVFGQSNEKLFF
TGCGCCAGCAGCGTCTTCGGACAGAGTAATGAAAAACTGTTTTTT
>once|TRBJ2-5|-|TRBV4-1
CASSQGSDTETQYF
TGCGCCAGCAGCCAAGGCTCTGACACGGAGACCCAGTACTTC
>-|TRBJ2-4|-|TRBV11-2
CASGTRGSAKNIQYF
TGTGCCAGCGGGACAAGGGGATCGGCCAAAAACATTCAGTACTTC
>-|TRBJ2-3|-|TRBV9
CASSVFGSTDTQYF
TGTGCCAGCAGCGTATTCGGAAGCACAGATACGCAGTATTTT
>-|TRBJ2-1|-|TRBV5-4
CASSYYGVYNEQFF
TGTGCCAGCAGCTATTATGGGGTGTACAATGAGCAGTTCTTC
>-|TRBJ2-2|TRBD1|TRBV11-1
CASSLLLGQGSTGELFF
TGTGCCAGCAGCCTACTCTTGGGACAGGGGAGCACCGGGGAGCTGTTTTTT
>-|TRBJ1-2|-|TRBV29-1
CSVPTGSRDGYTF
TGCAGCGTGCCTACAGGGTCCCGGGACGGCTACACCTTC
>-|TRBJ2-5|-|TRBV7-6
CASSLATQETQYF
TGTGCCAGCAGCTTAGCGACCCAAGAGACCCAGTACTTC
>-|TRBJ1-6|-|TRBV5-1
CASSLVQNSPLHF
TGCGCCAGCAGCTTGGTCCAGAATTCACCCCTCCACTTT